The 5 T cell receptor beta chains below come from one sample, sequenced in a study of T cell clonotyping in hematopoietic cell transplantation. TCRdb keeps only in-frame clones here, not all; method: immunoSEQ multiplex PCR. The sample shows about 70,000 clones, around 94% of them seen only once. The sequenced material came from peripheral blood mononuclear cells. These receptors were taken from a man aged 50 to 60 in good health. Some clones in this sample may be carry-over from other donors' samples.

V is TRBV4-3 and J is TRBJ1-2, with D perhaps TRBD1 (5 bases). The V gene's germline CDR1 is LGHNA and CDR2 YSLEER. This CDR3 region has 15 residues. Trimming took 1 base from V and 7 from J, leaving 16 bases between them. CDR3 loop: CASSQGAPGFSGYTF. The CDR3 DNA reads TGCGCCAGCAGCCAAGGGGCTCCAGGGTTCTCTGGCTACACCTTC.

The CDR3 protein is CSVESGAAGGTQYF. In DNA form, the CDR3 reads TGCAGCGTTGAGTCAGGGGCGGCCGGGGGGACCCAGTACTTC. The chain has TRBV29-1 and TRBJ2-5, with D perhaps given as TRBD1 or TRBD2 (6 bases each). Trimming left V 3 bases short and J 7 bases short, with 18 bases between. CDR3 length: 14 residues. Per germline, CDR1 SQVTM and CDR2 ANQGSEA.

The J gene is TRBJ2-5, the V gene TRBV7-9, with D unresolved. Germline V lookup: CDR1 SEHNR, CDR2 FQNEAQ (reference sequence). The ends were cut back, 6 bases at V and 5 bases at J, with 25 bases in the middle. The CDR3 length is 17 residues. The CDR3 nucleotides read TGTGCCAGCAGTACCGGGCCCCCAGAGGTCGTTAGGGAGACCCAGTACTTC. Its protein product is CASSTGPPEVVRETQYF.

This clone was counted once. As DNA, the CDR3 is TGTGCCAGCAGTTTTTTTAGATGGAACACTGAAGCTTTCTTT. Residues: CASSFFRWNTEAFF. The gene calls are TRBV28 and TRBJ1-1; D remains unclear. The V end lost 3 bases, the J end lost 1 base, and 9 bases lay between the germline ends. Germline CDR1 MDHEN, CDR2 SYDVKM. This CDR3 spans 14 amino acids.

The V gene is TRBV11-3, the J gene TRBJ2-1; D tentatively reads TRBD1 or TRBD2 (5 bases each). The CDR3 length is 14 residues. Germline CDR1 is SGHNT and CDR2 is YENEEA. V was shortened by 5 bases and J by 8 bases, with 16 bases between the two germline ends. CDR3 sequence reads: CASSPRDARDEQFF. CDR3 DNA sequence: TGTGCCAGCAGCCCCCGGGACGCTAGGGATGAGCAGTTCTTC.